The 7 T cell receptor beta chains listed next were all sequenced from one sample in a study of identical twins' blood T cells. TCRdb fed the 5' RACE reads into MiXCR, producing one record per CDR3 protein. Altogether hundreds of thousands of distinct CDR3 sequences are present, more than 25% being singletons, with the ten largest covering 6.1%. The material sequenced was PBMCs. These receptor sequences come from a woman aged 18 to 49 in good health.

This clonotype has ten or more counts. The chain couples TRBV6-5 to TRBJ2-1; D is possibly TRBD2 (6 bases). Germline CDR1 MNHEY, CDR2 SVGAGI. V dropped 4 bases and J dropped 7 bases, with 29 bases sitting between them. This CDR3 is built from 19 residues. This CDR3 reads CASSSGLLPSPQFPNEQFF. CDR3 in DNA: TGTGCCAGCAGTTCTGGACTACTCCCTTCCCCACAATTCCCTAATGAGCAGTTCTTC.

The chain employs TRBV29-1 and TRBJ1-1; D possibly corresponds to TRBD1 (6 bases). V was cut by 5 bases and J by 1 base, with 11 bases left in between. CDR3 size: 13 residues. Germline assignment: CDR1 SQVTM and CDR2 ANQGSEA. The CDR3 DNA is TGCAGCGTTTCGACAGGAGGGAACACTGAAGCTTTCTTT. This gives the protein CSVSTGGNTEAFF.

The chain has TRBV7-9 and TRBJ1-1; 7 bases line up with TRBD1. The V gene end was trimmed by 2 bases and the J gene end by 5 bases; junction bases not matched to a gene: 8. Germline loops: CDR1 SEHNR, CDR2 FQNEAQ (reference sequence). The CDR3 totals 15 residues. The DNA of the CDR3 is TGTGCCAGCAGCTTAATTCGACAGGGCTTGACTGAAGCTTTCTTT. The encoded protein is CASSLIRQGLTEAFF.

This clonotype was found a few times. The chain has TRBV11-2 and TRBJ1-5; D call uncertain. CDR1 is SGHAT, CDR2 FQNNGV, per germline. The length of the CDR3 is 16 residues. V was pared by 2 bases and J by 4 bases, with 15 bases between. CDR3: CASSLMASGNNQPQHF. The CDR3 DNA sequence: TGTGCCAGCAGCTTAATGGCGAGCGGGAATAATCAGCCCCAGCATTTT.

Remarks on this clonotype: A much larger clone lies a single base off, so this may be a read error. No DNA is shown, since the ends of the CDR3 on it are uncertain; the CDR3 is the one TCRdb lists. The CDR3 here is CSVRDRSNYGCTF. The genes are TRBV29-1 and TRBJ1-2; TRBD1, as called in the table, went unchecked against the DNA. The germline V gene has CDR1 SQVTM and CDR2 ANQGSEA. The CDR3 adds up to 13 amino acids, both ends counted.

The chain combines TRBV5-1 with TRBJ2-3; tentative D call: TRBD2 (5 bases). Germline V gives CDR1 SGHRS, CDR2 YFSETQ. The V and J ends lost 5 bases and 2 bases respectively, with 12 bases between them. The CDR3 runs to 14 residues. The CDR3 reads CASSLGLYTDTQYF. DNA for the CDR3: TGCGCCAGCAGTCTTGGACTGTACACAGATACGCAGTATTTT.

Worth noting for this clonotype: A much larger clone differs by one base, so this may be a read error. Without the conserved terminal phenylalanine or tryptophan, this CDR3 likely stems from a read error. The chain links TRBV10-3 to TRBJ2-5; D is perhaps TRBD2 (6 bases). Trimming took off 5 bases at V and 5 bases at J, with 9 bases between the two ends. The CDR3 extends over 12 amino acids. Germline V gene sequence: CDR1 ENHRY, CDR2 SYGVKD. This CDR3 reads CAISFRGETQYS. DNA of the CDR3: TGTGCCATCAGTTTTCGGGGGGAGACCCAGTACTCC.